This TCR beta chain was identified during a study of T cell responses to AZD1222 COVID-19 vaccine. On the study more broadly: Timing groups of about 4 and about 12 weeks for second doses were pooled.

Losses at the gene ends were 4 bases for V and 10 bases for J; bases not matched to a gene: 13. The CDR3 extends over 15 amino acids. Germline assignment: CDR1 PRHDT and CDR2 FYEKMQ (reference sequence). This clone was observed a single time. The antigen is undetermined. Overall study results and limits: Spike-wide coverage was observed for vaccine-associated CD4 TCRs, with dominant responses at 160-218 and 743-854. The sample set comprised mostly white British donors with more females, and clonal diversity was possibly underestimated.

Data came from immunoSEQ multiplex PCR; TCRdb stores just in-frame clones and leaves some out. The table records approximately 150,000 clones, more than 80% of them present only once. The clonotype originates from an adult in good health. The input for sequencing was peripheral blood, taken on day 0 of AZD1222 vaccination. The chain links TRBV13 to TRBJ2-1, with 7 bases lining up with TRBD2. The CDR3 nucleotides read TGTGCCAGCAGCTCACTGCTAGCGGCAGGAGGAGAGCAGTTCTTC. Protein product: CASSSLLAAGGEQFF. The full variable domain, rest sourced from reference TRBV13 and TRBJ2-1, is AAGVIQSPRHLIKEKRETATLKCYPIPRHDTVYWYQQGPGQDPQFLISFYEKMQSDKGSIPDRFSAQQFSDYHSELNMSSLELGDSALYFCASSSLLAAGGEQFFGPGTRLTVL.